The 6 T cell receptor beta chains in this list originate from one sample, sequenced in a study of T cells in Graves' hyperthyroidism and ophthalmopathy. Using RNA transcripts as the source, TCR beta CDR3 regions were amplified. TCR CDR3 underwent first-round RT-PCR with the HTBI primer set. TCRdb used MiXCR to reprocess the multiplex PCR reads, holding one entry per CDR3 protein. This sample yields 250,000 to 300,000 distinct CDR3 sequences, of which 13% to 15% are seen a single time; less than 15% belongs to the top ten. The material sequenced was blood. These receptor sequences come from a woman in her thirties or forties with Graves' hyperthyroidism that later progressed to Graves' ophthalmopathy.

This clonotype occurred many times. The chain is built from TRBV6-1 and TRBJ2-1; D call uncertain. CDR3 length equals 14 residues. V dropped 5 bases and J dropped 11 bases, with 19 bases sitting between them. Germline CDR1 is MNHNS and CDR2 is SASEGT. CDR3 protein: CASSTGPGSRKQFF. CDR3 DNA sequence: TGTGCCAGCAGTACCGGACCAGGTTCGCGTAAGCAGTTCTTC.

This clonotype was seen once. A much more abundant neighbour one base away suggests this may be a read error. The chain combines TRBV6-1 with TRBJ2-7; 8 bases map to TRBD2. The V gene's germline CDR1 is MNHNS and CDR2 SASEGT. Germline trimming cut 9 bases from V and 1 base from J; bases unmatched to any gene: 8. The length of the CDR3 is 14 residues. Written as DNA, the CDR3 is TGTGCCAGGAGGGTTAGCGGGGTTTCCTACGAGCAGTACTTC. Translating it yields CARRVSGVSYEQYF.

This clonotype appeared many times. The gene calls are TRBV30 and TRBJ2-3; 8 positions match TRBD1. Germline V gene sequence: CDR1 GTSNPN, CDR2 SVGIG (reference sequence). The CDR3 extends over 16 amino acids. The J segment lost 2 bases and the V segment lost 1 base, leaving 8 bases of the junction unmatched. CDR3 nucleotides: TGTGCCTGGAGTGCTCTAGGACAGGGTGCCACAGATACGCAGTATTTT. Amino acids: CAWSALGQGATDTQYF.

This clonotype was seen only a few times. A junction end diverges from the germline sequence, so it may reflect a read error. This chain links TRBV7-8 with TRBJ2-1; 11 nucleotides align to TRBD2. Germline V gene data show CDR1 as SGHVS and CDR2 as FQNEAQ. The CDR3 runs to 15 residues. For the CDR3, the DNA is TGTGCCAGCAGCTCCGTAGCGGGAGGGCGTAATGAGCAGTCCTTC. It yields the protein CASSSVAGGRNEQSF.

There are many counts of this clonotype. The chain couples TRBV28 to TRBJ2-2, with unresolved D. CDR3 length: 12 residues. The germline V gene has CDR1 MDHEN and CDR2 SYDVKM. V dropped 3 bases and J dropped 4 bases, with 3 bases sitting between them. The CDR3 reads CASSFSTGELFF. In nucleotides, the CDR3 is TGTGCCAGCAGTTTTAGCACCGGGGAGCTGTTTTTT.

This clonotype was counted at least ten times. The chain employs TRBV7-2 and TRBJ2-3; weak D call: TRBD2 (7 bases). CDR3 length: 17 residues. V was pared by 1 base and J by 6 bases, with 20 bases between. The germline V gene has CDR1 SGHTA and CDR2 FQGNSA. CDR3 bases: TGTGCCAGCAGCTTAGGAGGGGGGGCGGGAATAGGCGATACGCAGTATTTT. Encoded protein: CASSLGGGAGIGDTQYF.